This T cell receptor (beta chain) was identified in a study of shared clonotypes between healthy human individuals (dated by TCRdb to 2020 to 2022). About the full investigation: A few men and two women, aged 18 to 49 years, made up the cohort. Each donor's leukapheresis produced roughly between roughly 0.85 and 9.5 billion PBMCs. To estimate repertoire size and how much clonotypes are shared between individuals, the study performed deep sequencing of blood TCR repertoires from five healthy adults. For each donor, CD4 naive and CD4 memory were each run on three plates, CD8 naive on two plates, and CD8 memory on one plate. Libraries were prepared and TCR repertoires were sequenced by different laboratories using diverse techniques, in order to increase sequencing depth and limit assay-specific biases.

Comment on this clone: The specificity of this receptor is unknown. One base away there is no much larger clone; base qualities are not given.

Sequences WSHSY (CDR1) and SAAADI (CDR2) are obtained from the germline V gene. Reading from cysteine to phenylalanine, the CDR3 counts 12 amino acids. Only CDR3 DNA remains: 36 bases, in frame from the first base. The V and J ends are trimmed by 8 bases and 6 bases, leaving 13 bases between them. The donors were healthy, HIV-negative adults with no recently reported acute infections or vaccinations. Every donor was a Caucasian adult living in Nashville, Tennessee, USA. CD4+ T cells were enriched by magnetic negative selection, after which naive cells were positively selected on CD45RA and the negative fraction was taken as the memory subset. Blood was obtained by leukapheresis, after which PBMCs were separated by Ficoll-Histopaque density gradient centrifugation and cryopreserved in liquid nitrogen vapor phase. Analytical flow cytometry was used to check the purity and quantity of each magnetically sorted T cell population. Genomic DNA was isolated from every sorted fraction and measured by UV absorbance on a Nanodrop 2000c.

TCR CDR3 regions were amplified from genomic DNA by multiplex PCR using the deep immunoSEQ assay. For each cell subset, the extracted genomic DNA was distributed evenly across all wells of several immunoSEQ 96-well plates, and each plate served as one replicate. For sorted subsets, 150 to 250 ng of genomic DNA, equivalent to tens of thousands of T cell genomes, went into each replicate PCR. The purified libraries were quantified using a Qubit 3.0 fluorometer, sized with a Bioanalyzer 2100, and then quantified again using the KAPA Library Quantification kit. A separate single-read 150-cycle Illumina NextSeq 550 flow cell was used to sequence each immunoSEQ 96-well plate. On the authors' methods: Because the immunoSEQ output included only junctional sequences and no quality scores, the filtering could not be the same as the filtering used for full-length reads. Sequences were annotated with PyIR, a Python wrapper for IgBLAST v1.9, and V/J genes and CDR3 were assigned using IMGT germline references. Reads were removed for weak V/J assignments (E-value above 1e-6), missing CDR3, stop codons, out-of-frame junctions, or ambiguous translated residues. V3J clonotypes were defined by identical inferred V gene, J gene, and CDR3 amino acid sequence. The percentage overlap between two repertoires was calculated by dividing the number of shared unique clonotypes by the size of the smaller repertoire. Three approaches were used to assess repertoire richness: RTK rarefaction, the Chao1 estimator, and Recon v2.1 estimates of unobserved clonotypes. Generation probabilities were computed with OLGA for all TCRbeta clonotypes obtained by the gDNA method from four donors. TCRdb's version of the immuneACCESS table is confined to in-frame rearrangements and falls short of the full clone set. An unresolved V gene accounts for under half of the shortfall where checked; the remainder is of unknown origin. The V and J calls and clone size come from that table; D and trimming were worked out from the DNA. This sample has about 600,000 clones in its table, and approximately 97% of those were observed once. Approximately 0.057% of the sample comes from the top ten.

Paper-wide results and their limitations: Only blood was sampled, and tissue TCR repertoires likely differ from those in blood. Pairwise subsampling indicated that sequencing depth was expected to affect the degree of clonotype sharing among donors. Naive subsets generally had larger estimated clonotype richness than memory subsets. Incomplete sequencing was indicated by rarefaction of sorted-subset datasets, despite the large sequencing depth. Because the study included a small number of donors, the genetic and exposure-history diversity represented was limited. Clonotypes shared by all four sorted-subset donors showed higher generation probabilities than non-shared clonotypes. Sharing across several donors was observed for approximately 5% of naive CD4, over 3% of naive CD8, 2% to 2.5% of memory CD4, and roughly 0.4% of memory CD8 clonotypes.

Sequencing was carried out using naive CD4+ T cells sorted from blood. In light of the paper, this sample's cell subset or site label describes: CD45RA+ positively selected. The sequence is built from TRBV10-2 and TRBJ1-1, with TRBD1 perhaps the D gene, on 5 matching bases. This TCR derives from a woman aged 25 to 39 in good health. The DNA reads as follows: TGCGCCAGCTCGTCCAGGGCCCCTGAAGCTTTCTTT. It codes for CASSSRAPEAFF.